This T cell receptor (beta chain) was identified during a study of blood T cell repertoires in COVID-19. Per the original data handling: Amplified reference gene primers provided the basis for estimating nucleated cell counts. Using immunoSEQ multiplex PCR, the repertoire was profiled, and TCRdb retains in-frame clones only, with some absent. The V and J calls and clone size are taken from that table; D and trimming were inferred from the DNA. Among about 210,000 clones, roughly 84% were seen once, and the ten largest hold 3% to 3.5%. Germline values: CDR1 SGHAT, CDR2 FQNNGV. V was clipped by 5 bases and J by 3 bases, with 7 bases between them. The CDR3 covers 12 residues.

This chain links TRBV11-2 with TRBJ2-5; no definite D call. This clonotype was obtained from a woman aged 25 to 39 who had been exposed to COVID-19. The source material was PBMCs or T cells enriched from blood (not recorded which). The CDR3 here is CASSAGKETQYF. The DNA for the CDR3 is TGTGCCAGCAGCGCAGGAAAAGAGACCCAGTACTTC.